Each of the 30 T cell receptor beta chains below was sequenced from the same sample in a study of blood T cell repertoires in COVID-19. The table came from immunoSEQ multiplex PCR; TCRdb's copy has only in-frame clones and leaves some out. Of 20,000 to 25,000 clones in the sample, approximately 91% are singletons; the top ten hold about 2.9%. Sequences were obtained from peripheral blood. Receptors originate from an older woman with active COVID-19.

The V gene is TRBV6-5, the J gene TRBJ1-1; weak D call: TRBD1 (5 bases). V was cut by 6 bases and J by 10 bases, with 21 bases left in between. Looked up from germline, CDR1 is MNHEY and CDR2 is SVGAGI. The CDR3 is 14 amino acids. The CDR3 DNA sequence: TGTGCCAGCAGACCCCCAAGGGGCGGGGGGGGAGCTTTCTTT. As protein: CASRPPRGGGGAFF.

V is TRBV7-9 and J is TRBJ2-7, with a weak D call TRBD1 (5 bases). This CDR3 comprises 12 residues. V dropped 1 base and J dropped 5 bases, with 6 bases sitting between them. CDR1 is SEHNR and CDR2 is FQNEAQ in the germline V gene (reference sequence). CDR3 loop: CASSLDRNEQYF. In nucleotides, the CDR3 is TGTGCCAGCAGCTTAGACAGGAACGAGCAGTACTTC.

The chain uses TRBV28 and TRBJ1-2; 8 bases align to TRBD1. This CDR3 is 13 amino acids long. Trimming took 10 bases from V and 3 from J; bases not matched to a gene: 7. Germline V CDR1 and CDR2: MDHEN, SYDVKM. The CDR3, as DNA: TGTGCCATACTAGGACAGGGAGACTATGGCTACACCTTC. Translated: CAILGQGDYGYTF.

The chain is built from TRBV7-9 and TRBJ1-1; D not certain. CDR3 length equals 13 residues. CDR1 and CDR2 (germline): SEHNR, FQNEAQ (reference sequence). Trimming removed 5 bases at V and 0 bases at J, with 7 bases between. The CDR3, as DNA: TGTGCCAGCAGCATTCAGATGAACACTGAAGCTTTCTTT. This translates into CASSIQMNTEAFF.

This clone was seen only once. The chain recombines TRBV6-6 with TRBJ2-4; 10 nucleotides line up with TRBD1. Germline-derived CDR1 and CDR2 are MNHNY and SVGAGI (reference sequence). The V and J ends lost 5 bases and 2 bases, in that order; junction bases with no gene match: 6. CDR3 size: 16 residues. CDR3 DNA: TGTGCCAGCAGTAACCGACAGGGGGCCTCCAAAAACATTCAGTACTTC. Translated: CASSNRQGASKNIQYF.

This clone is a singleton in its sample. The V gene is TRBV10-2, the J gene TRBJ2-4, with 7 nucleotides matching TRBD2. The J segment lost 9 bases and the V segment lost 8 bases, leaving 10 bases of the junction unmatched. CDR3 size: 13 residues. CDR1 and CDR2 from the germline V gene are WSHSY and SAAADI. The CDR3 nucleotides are TGCGCCAGCTCTAGCGGAGGGCCCAGCATTCAGTACTTC. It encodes CASSSGGPSIQYF.

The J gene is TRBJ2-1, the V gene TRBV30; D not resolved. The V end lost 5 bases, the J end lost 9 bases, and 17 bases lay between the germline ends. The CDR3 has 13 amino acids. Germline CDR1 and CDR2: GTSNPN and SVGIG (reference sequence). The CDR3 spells CAWLNPAGPEQFF. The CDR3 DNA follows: TGTGCCTGGTTGAACCCCGCCGGTCCTGAGCAGTTCTTC.

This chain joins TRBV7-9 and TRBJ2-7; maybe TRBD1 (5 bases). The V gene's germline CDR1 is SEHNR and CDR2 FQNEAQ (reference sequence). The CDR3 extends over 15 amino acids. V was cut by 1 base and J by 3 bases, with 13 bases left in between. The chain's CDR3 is CASSLGQSTVYEQYF. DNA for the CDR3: TGTGCCAGCAGCTTAGGACAATCGACAGTCTACGAGCAGTACTTC. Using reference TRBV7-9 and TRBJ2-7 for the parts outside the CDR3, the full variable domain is DTGVSQNPRHKITKRGQNVTFRCDPISEHNRLYWYRQTLGQGPEFLTYFQNEAQLEKSRLLSDRFSAERPKGSFSTLEIQRTEQGDSAMYLCASSLGQSTVYEQYFGPGTRLTVT.

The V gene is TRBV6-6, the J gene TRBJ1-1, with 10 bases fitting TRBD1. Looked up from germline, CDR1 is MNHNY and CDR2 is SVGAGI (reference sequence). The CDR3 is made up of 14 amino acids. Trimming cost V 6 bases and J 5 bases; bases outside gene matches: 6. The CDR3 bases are TGTGCCAGCAGACCGGACAGGGGGAGGACTGAAGCTTTCTTT. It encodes CASRPDRGRTEAFF.

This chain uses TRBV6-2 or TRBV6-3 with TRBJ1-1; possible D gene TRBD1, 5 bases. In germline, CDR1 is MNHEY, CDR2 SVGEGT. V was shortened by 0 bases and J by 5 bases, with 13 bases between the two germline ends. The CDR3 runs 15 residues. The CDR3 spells CASSYSLQTGTEAFF. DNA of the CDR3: TGTGCCAGCAGTTACTCGCTCCAAACAGGAACTGAAGCTTTCTTT.

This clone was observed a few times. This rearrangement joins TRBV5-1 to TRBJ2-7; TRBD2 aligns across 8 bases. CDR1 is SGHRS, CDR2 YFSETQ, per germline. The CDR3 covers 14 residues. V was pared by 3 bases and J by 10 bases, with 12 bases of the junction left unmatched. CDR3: CASSSSTSREEQYF. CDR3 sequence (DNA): TGCGCCAGCAGCTCATCGACTTCGCGGGAGGAACAGTACTTC.

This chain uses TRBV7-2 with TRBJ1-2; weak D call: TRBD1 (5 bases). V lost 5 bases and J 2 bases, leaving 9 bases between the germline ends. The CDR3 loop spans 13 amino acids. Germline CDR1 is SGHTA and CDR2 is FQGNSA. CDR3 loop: CASSPQENYGYTF. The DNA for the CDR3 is TGTGCCAGCAGCCCACAGGAAAACTATGGCTACACCTTC.

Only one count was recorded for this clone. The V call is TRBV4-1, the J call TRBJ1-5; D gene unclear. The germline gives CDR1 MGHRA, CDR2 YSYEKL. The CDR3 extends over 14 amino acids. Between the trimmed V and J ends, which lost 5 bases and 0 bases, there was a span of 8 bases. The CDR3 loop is CASSYYDSNQPQHF. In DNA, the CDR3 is TGCGCCAGCAGCTACTACGATAGCAATCAGCCCCAGCATTTT.

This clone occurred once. The CDR3 reads CASKPGQSYYEQYF. The CDR3 DNA reads as TGTGCCAGTAAACCGGGACAGAGTTACTACGAGCAGTACTTC. The rearrangement joins TRBV11-2 to TRBJ2-7; 7 bases are a match to TRBD1. CDR1 and CDR2 (germline): SGHAT, FQNNGV. This CDR3 is 14 amino acids long. V was clipped by 9 bases and J by 3 bases; unmatched bases: 11. The full variable domain, its missing parts supplied by reference TRBV11-2 and TRBJ2-7, is EAGVAQSPRYKIIEKRQSVAFWCNPISGHATLYWYQQILGQGPKLLIQFQNNGVVDDSQLPKDRFSAERLKGVDSTLKIQPAKLEDSAVYLCASKPGQSYYEQYFGPGTRLTVT.

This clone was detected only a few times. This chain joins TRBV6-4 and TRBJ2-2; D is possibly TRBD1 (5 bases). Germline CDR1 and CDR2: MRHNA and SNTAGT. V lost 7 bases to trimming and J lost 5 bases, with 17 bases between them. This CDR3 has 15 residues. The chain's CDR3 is CASNTEPGQTGELFF. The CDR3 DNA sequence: TGTGCCAGCAATACAGAGCCCGGACAAACCGGGGAGCTGTTTTTT.

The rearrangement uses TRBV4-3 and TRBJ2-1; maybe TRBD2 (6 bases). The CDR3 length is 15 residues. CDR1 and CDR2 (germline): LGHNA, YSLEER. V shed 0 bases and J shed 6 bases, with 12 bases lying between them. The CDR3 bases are TGCGCCAGCAGCCAAGACGGGGGTTTGGTCAATGAGCAGTTCTTC. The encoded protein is CASSQDGGLVNEQFF.

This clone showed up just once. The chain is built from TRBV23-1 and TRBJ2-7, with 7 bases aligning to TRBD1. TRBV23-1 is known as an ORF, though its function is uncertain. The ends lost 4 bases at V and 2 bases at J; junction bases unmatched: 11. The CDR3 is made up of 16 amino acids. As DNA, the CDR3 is TGCGCCAGCAGTCTACTAGACAGGGAGTCAACCTACGAGCAGTACTTC. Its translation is CASSLLDRESTYEQYF.

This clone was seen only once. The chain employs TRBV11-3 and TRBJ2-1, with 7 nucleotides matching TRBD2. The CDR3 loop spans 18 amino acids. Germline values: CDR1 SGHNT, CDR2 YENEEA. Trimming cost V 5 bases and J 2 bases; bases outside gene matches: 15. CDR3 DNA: TGTGCCAGCAGCCCCCGAGGGTTGAGCGGGACCACCTACAATGAGCAGTTCTTC. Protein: CASSPRGLSGTTYNEQFF.

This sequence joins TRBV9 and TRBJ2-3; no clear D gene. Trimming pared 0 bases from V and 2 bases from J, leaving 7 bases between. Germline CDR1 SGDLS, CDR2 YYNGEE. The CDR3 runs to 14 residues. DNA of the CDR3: TGTGCCAGCAGCGTAGGGAGTCACACAGATACGCAGTATTTT. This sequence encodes CASSVGSHTDTQYF.

The CDR3 DNA reads TGTGCCATCAGTGAGTCAGGGACAGGGGTTAACTATGGCTACACCTTC. Protein product: CAISESGTGVNYGYTF. The chain employs TRBV10-3 and TRBJ1-2; 10 bases fit TRBD1. Trimming took 0 bases from V and 1 from J; bases not matched to a gene: 2. This CDR3 spans 16 amino acids. The V gene's germline CDR1 is ENHRY and CDR2 SYGVKD.

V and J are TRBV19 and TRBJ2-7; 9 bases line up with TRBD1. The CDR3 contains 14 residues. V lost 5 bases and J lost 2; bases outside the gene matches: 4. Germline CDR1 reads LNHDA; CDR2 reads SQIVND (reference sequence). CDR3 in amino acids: CASSLGQGTYEQYF. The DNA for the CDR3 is TGTGCCAGTAGTCTGGGACAGGGTACCTACGAGCAGTACTTC.

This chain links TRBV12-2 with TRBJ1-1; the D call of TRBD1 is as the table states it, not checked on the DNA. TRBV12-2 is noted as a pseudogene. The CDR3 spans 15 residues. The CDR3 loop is CASRLPDKGDTEAFF. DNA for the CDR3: TGTGCAAGTCGCTTACCGGACAAAGGGGACACTGAAGCTTTCTTT.

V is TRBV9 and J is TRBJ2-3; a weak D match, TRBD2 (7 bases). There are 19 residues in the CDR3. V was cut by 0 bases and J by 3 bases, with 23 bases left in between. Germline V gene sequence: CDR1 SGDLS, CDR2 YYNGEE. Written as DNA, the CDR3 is TGTGCCAGCAGCGTAGTTCAAGGGCTAGCGGAAGGGGGGACAGATACGCAGTATTTT. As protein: CASSVVQGLAEGGTDTQYF.

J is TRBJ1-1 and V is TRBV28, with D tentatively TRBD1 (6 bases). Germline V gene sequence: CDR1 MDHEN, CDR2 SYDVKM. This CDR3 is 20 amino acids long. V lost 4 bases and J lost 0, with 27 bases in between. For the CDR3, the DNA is TGTGCCAGCAGTTCGATCACCCCATGGACAGACTTACGCATGAACACTGAAGCTTTCTTT. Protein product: CASSSITPWTDLRMNTEAFF.

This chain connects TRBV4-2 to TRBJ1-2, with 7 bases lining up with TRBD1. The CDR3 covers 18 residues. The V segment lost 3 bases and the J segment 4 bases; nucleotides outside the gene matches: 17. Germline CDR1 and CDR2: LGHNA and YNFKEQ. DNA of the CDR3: TGTGCCAGCAGCCAGGAAAAATACACAGGGGTTGATGGCTATGGCTACACCTTC. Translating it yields CASSQEKYTGVDGYGYTF.

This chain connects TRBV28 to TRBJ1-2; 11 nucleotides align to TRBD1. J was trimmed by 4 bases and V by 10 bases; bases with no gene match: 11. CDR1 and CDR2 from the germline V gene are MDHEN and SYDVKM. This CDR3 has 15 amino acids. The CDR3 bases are TGTGCCACCCACCTTAGGGACAGGGGGGGCTATGGCTACACCTTC. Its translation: CATHLRDRGGYGYTF.

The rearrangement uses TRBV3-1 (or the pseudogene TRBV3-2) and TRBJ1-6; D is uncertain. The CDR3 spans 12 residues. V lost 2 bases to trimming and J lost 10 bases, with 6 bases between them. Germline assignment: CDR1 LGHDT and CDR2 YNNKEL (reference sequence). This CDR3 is CASSQTRSPLHF. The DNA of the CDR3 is TGTGCCAGCAGCCAAACGAGATCACCCCTCCACTTT.

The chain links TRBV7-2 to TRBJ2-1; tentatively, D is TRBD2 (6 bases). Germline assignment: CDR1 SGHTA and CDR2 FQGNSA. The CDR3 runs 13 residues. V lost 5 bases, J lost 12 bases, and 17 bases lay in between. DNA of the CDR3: TGTGCCAGCAGCACCAACAAAGCGGGCCCGCAGTTCTTC. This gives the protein CASSTNKAGPQFF.

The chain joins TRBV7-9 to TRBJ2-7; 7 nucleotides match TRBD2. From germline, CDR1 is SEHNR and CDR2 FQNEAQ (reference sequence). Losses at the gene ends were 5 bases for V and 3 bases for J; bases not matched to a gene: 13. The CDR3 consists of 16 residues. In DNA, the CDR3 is TGTGCCAGCAGCCCCCCAGGGCGGGAGTTGGTCTACGAGCAGTACTTC. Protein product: CASSPPGRELVYEQYF.

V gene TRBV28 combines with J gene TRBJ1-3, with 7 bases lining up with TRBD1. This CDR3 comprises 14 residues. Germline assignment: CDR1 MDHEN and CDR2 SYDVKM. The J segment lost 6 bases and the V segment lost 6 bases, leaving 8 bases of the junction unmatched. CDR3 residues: CASSNRGLSNTIYF. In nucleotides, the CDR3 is TGTGCCAGCAGCAACAGGGGCCTATCAAACACCATATATTTT.